This T cell receptor beta chain stems from a study of identical twins. This clonotype has at least ten counts. The antigen remains unidentified. The CDR3 is made up of 19 amino acids. V gave up 5 bases and J gave up 3 bases; unmatched junction bases: 17. Germline V gene data show CDR1 as MNHNS and CDR2 as SASEGT. Notes on the study in general: There was an excess of low generation probability in the out-of-frame alpha sequences that twins shared.

The authors used template switching to add a universal primer site and gave cDNA unique molecular identifiers. TCRdb reprocessed the 5' RACE reads via MiXCR and lists one record per CDR3 protein. The data hold roughly 260,000 distinct CDR3 sequences, with 6% to 8.5% observed a single time. This same sample was also taken into another study, of yellow fever vaccine responses in identical twins.

The receptor comes from a woman aged 18-29 years in good health. The J gene is TRBJ1-2, the V gene TRBV6-1, with TRBD1 matching 11 bases. The sample consisted of CD8+ T cells sorted from blood. The CDR3 DNA sequence: TGTGCCAGCAGTCCGGGACAGGGGGACAGGGACCTCCTTGACTATGGCTACACCTTC. Amino acid sequence: CASSPGQGDRDLLDYGYTF.